A selection of T cell receptor beta chains follows, all from one sample in a study of shared clonotypes between healthy human individuals. Profiled with immunoSEQ multiplex PCR; TCRdb holds only in-frame clones, not every one. The table includes about 2.4 million clones, just over 90% detected once. The sequenced sample consisted of naive CD4+ T cells sorted from blood. These receptor sequences come from a man between 18 and 35 years old in good health. CDR3s include the opening cysteine and the closing phenylalanine or tryptophan. D genes are given only for firm matches. Part of the rows lack a size; the others show once, few, many or a class for expanded clones.

size | D | J | V | length | DNA | CDR3
NA | TRBD2 | TRBJ2-7 | TRBV10-2 | 14 | TGCGCCAGCAGTGAGCTAGCGGGAGTCTACGAGCAGTACTTC | CASSELAGVYEQYF
NA | TRBD1 | TRBJ1-5 | TRBV5-6 | 16 | TGTGCCAGCAGCCGAGACAGGGGGCGAGGCAATCAGCCCCAGCATTTT | CASSRDRGRGNQPQHF
NA | NA | TRBJ2-7 | TRBV6-5 | 15 | TGTGCCAGCACGCTCAGCGGCCTGACTCAGCACGAGCAGTACTTC | CASTLSGLTQHEQYF
NA | TRBD2 | TRBJ2-3 | TRBV6-6 | 16 | TGTGCCAGCAGTTATGGGGCGGGGGGGCGGCCAGATACGCAGTATTTT | CASSYGAGGRPDTQYF
NA | NA | TRBJ2-7 | TRBV23-1 | 13 | TGCGCCAGCAGTCGGCGCCGGAACTACGAGCAGTACTTC | CASSRRRNYEQYF
NA | NA | TRBJ2-7 | TRBV11-2 | 15 | TGTGCCAGCAGCTTGGATTTACTACAAAGGGGCGAGCAGTACTTC | CASSLDLLQRGEQYF
NA | TRBD2 | TRBJ2-4 | TRBV27 | 16 | TGTGCCAGCAGTTTATTCGGGGGAGGGGCCAAAAACATTCAGTACTTC | CASSLFGGGAKNIQYF
NA | TRBD1 | TRBJ2-7 | TRBV6-5 | 15 | TGTGCCAGCAGTTACGCCCGACAGGGCTCCTACGAGCAGTACTTC | CASSYARQGSYEQYF
NA | NA | TRBJ1-3 | TRBV5-1 | 11 | TGCGCCGCCCAGGGTACGTACACCATATATTTT | CAAQGTYTIYF
few | NA | TRBJ1-6 | TRBV11-3 | 15 | TGTGCCAGCAGCTCCCACGGCTCCTATAATTCACCCCTCCACTTT | CASSSHGSYNSPLHF